The 32 T cell receptor beta chains given below trace back to one sample, sequenced in a study of OX40 agonist ivuxolimab in advanced cancers. Sequenced by immunoSEQ multiplex PCR; TCRdb stores in-frame clones only, minus some. The sample holds 80,000 or so clones, roughly 85% seen once. Specimen: CD4+ or CD8+ T cells sorted from blood, collected in a trial of the OX40 agonist ivuxolimab. All receptors come from an adult with an advanced solid tumor such as melanoma, head and neck, liver or kidney cancer.

This chain joins TRBV18 and TRBJ2-1; a weak D match, TRBD2 (6 bases). CDR3 length: 14 amino acids. V lost 6 bases and J 7 bases, leaving 16 bases between the germline ends. The germline gives CDR1 KGHSH, CDR2 LQKENI. CDR3 loop: CASSPAGGPNEQFF. In DNA, the CDR3 is TGTGCCAGCTCCCCAGCCGGGGGTCCGAATGAGCAGTTCTTC.

The gene calls are TRBV15 and TRBJ2-2, with 10 positions matching TRBD2. The CDR3 consists of 20 residues. Germline V CDR1 and CDR2: LNHNV, YYDKDF (reference sequence). V was pared by 5 bases and J by 0 bases, with 15 bases of the junction left unmatched. In DNA form, the CDR3 reads TGTGCCACCAGCGGGGGAGGACAGGGACTAGCGTTCGCGAACACCGGGGAGCTGTTTTTT. It encodes CATSGGGQGLAFANTGELFF.

This chain links TRBV19 with TRBJ2-1, with 12 nucleotides matching TRBD2. The V gene end was trimmed by 8 bases and the J gene end by 0 bases; junction bases not matched to a gene: 5. CDR3 length: 16 amino acids. CDR1 is LNHDA and CDR2 is SQIVND in the germline V gene (reference sequence). CDR3 protein: CASGTSGPSSYNEQFF. For the CDR3, the DNA is TGTGCCAGTGGGACTAGCGGGCCCAGCTCCTACAATGAGCAGTTCTTC.

The rearrangement uses TRBV4-3 and TRBJ1-2; 7 bases map to TRBD1. Trimming removed 0 bases from V and 3 bases from J; junction bases left unmatched: 4. The CDR3 is made up of 15 amino acids. The germline V gene has CDR1 LGHNA and CDR2 YSLEER. The DNA of the CDR3 is TGCGCCAGCAGCCAAGAAACAGGGGTGGACTATGGCTACACCTTC. Protein: CASSQETGVDYGYTF.

This rearrangement joins TRBV29-1 to TRBJ1-1; perhaps TRBD1 as D (5 bases). With 3 bases removed from V and 3 bases from J, the gap between germline ends came to 14 bases. CDR1 is SQVTM and CDR2 is ANQGSEA in the germline V gene. This CDR3 comprises 14 residues. CDR3 DNA: TGCAGCGTTGATGTTTGGCAGGGAGACACTGAAGCTTTCTTT. Protein sequence: CSVDVWQGDTEAFF.

The chain carries TRBV7-2 and TRBJ1-1, with D hard to call. Trimming removed 3 bases at V and 4 bases at J, with 12 bases between. Germline CDR1 and CDR2: SGHTA and FQGNSA. The CDR3 runs 14 residues. Here the CDR3 DNA reads TGTGCCAGCAGCTTTCGTTTGAGGGTCACTGAAGCTTTCTTT. Translation gives CASSFRLRVTEAFF.

V is TRBV5-3 and J is TRBJ1-1; unclear D gene. TRBV5-3 is an ORF; its function is uncertain. With 3 bases removed from V and 5 bases from J, the gap between germline ends came to 8 bases. This CDR3 is built from 12 residues. This chain's CDR3 is CARSCIRTEAFF. The CDR3 region has the DNA TGTGCCAGAAGCTGTATAAGGACTGAAGCTTTCTTT.

This rearrangement joins TRBV7-3 to TRBJ2-5; D may be TRBD1 (5 bases). The CDR3 extends over 15 amino acids. V lost 6 bases and J 1 base, leaving 15 bases between the germline ends. Germline CDR1 and CDR2: SGHTA and FQGTGA. CDR3 DNA: TGTGCCAGCAGTTCTTATGTGGGGCCCCAAGAGACCCAGTACTTC. Translated, it gives CASSSYVGPQETQYF.

This clone has just one count. V is TRBV6-6 and J is TRBJ1-3; D remains unclear. CDR3 length: 14 amino acids. CDR1 MNHNY and CDR2 SVGAGI come from the germline V gene (reference sequence). Trimming removed 2 bases from V and 2 bases from J, with 7 bases in between. In nucleotides, the CDR3 is TGTGCCAGCAGTTACCCCCCCACTGGAAACACCATATATTTT. Protein sequence: CASSYPPTGNTIYF.

The genes are TRBV5-4 and TRBJ2-2; 7 nucleotides align to TRBD1. CDR1 is SGHNT and CDR2 is YYREEE in the germline V gene (reference sequence). The CDR3 consists of 15 residues. V lost 4 bases and J lost 2; bases outside the gene matches: 5. This chain's CDR3 is CASSRDSPNTGELFF. The CDR3 DNA follows: TGTGCCAGCAGCCGGGACAGCCCTAACACCGGGGAGCTGTTTTTT. Drawing the rest from reference TRBV5-4 and TRBJ2-2, the complete variable domain is ETGVTQSPTHLIKTRGQQVTLRCSSQSGHNTVSWYQQALGQGPQFIFQYYREEENGRGNFPPRFSGLQFPNYSSELNVNALELDDSALYLCASSRDSPNTGELFFGEGSRLTVL.

The J gene is TRBJ2-1, the V gene TRBV11-2, with D uncertain. This CDR3 comprises 14 residues. Germline V gene lookup returns CDR1 SGHAT and CDR2 FQNNGV. Trimming shortened V by 0 bases and J by 9 bases, and 12 bases separated the two germline ends. The CDR3 sequence is CASSLDAVVSEQFF. The CDR3 DNA follows: TGTGCCAGCAGCTTAGATGCCGTGGTCAGTGAGCAGTTCTTC.

This sequence joins TRBV5-6 and TRBJ1-1; TRBD1 matches at 10 bases. J lost 4 bases, V lost 4 bases, and 4 bases had no gene match. This CDR3 region has 14 residues. CDR1 SGHDT and CDR2 YYEEEE come from the germline V gene. The CDR3 sequence is CASSGTGVGTEAFF. The CDR3 DNA is TGTGCCAGCAGCGGGACAGGGGTGGGCACTGAAGCTTTCTTT. The whole variable domain, filled in from reference TRBV5-6 and TRBJ1-1, reads DAGVTQSPTHLIKTRGQQVTLRCSPKSGHDTVSWYQQALGQGPQFIFQYYEEEERQRGNFPDRFSGHQFPNYSSELNVNALLLGDSALYLCASSGTGVGTEAFFGQGTRLTVV.

The chain combines TRBV7-9 with TRBJ1-1; possibly TRBD1 for D (5 bases). The CDR3 is 16 amino acids. In germline, CDR1 is SEHNR, CDR2 FQNEAQ (reference sequence). V was clipped by 4 bases and J by 6 bases, with 21 bases between them. The CDR3 bases are TGTGCCAGCAGCTCCGGTTGGGGCCCTAGGGATCCTGAAGCTTTCTTT. Its protein is CASSSGWGPRDPEAFF. Complete variable domain (other parts from reference TRBV7-9 and TRBJ1-1): DTGVSQNPRHKITKRGQNVTFRCDPISEHNRLYWYRQTLGQGPEFLTYFQNEAQLEKSRLLSDRFSAERPKGSFSTLEIQRTEQGDSAMYLCASSSGWGPRDPEAFFGQGTRLTVV.

This clone was found a few times. The chain employs TRBV28 and TRBJ2-7; TRBD2 matches 9 bases. The CDR3 totals 14 residues. Germline CDR1 is MDHEN and CDR2 is SYDVKM. The V and J ends lost 7 bases and 5 bases, in that order; junction bases with no gene match: 9. CDR3 protein: CASNEIAGANEQYF. CDR3 bases: TGTGCCAGCAACGAAATAGCGGGAGCCAACGAGCAGTACTTC.

The chain carries TRBV27 and TRBJ2-7, with D maybe TRBD1 (5 bases). Germline assignment: CDR1 MNHEY and CDR2 SMNVEV (reference sequence). The CDR3 length is 15 residues. V gave up 6 bases and J gave up 2 bases, with 17 bases separating them. CDR3 sequence: CASSPRQQFTYEQYF. DNA for the CDR3: TGTGCCAGCAGCCCACGACAGCAGTTCACCTACGAGCAGTACTTC.

This chain connects TRBV27 to TRBJ2-1, with D perhaps TRBD1 or TRBD2 (5 bases each). This CDR3 spans 14 amino acids. The germline V and J ends were trimmed by 4 bases and 7 bases, with 14 bases remaining between them. Germline CDR1 is MNHEY and CDR2 is SMNVEV (reference sequence). The CDR3 is CASSSYRRRNEQFF. The CDR3 coding sequence is TGTGCCAGCAGTTCGTACAGGAGGAGAAATGAGCAGTTCTTC.

V gene TRBV28 combines with J gene TRBJ1-6; perhaps TRBD1 as D (5 bases). V lost 7 bases to trimming and J lost 0 bases, with 13 bases between them. Looked up from germline, CDR1 is MDHEN and CDR2 is SYDVKM. CDR3 length: 16 residues. CDR3 sequence: CASIRGGGSYNSPLHF. The CDR3, as DNA: TGTGCCAGCATTCGGGGGGGAGGCTCCTATAATTCACCCCTCCACTTT.

The rearrangement uses TRBV19 and TRBJ2-7, with D tentatively TRBD1 (5 bases). The CDR3 totals 11 residues. V was cut by 7 bases and J by 3 bases, with 7 bases left in between. Germline CDR1 and CDR2: LNHDA and SQIVND (reference sequence). CDR3 region: CASTDSYEQYF. In DNA, the CDR3 is TGTGCCAGTACTGACAGCTACGAGCAGTACTTC.

The chain joins TRBV10-1 to TRBJ2-2; D ambiguous. Germline CDR1 reads WNHNN; CDR2 reads SYGVQD (reference sequence). CDR3 length equals 15 residues. V was clipped by 3 bases and J by 7 bases, with 15 bases between them. CDR3 in amino acids: CASSERVVASGELFF. The CDR3 nucleotides read TGCGCCAGCAGTGAAAGGGTGGTTGCTAGCGGGGAGCTGTTTTTT.

In its sample, this clone was seen once. The rearrangement links TRBV7-2 to TRBJ2-5; TRBD2 matches 9 bases. J lost 2 bases, V lost 0 bases, and 4 bases had no gene match. The CDR3 extends over 16 amino acids. The germline V gene has CDR1 SGHTA and CDR2 FQGNSA. The CDR3: CASSLARGGGQETQYF. The CDR3 region has the DNA TGTGCCAGCAGCTTAGCCCGCGGGGGGGGGCAAGAGACCCAGTACTTC.

This chain links TRBV5-6 with TRBJ1-3, with no clear D. Germline assignment: CDR1 SGHDT and CDR2 YYEEEE. Deletions cut 4 bases from V and 0 bases from J, with 5 bases between. The CDR3 spans 13 residues. CDR3 nucleotide sequence: TGTGCCAGCAGCCTCTACTCTGGAAACACCATATATTTT. Protein product: CASSLYSGNTIYF.

The gene calls are TRBV27 and TRBJ2-5, with a possible D match to TRBD1 (5 bases). CDR3 length: 16 residues. V dropped 3 bases and J dropped 2 bases, with 16 bases sitting between them. The germline V gene encodes CDR1 MNHEY and CDR2 SMNVEV (reference sequence). The CDR3 reads CASSFRQGVFQETQYF. The CDR3 DNA reads TGTGCCAGCAGTTTTAGGCAGGGCGTATTTCAAGAGACCCAGTACTTC.

The V gene is TRBV6-5, the J gene TRBJ1-2; possible D gene TRBD1, 5 bases. CDR1 and CDR2 (germline): MNHEY, SVGAGI. The CDR3 is made up of 14 amino acids. V lost 4 bases and J 8 bases, leaving 17 bases between the germline ends. The CDR3 spells CASSSSRARGGYTF. The DNA for the CDR3 is TGTGCCAGCAGTTCCTCCAGGGCCCGGGGCGGCTACACCTTC.

This chain's CDR3 is CASSLDPRTNEKLFF. In DNA form, the CDR3 reads TGTGCCAGCAGCTTGGATCCGAGGACTAATGAAAAACTGTTTTTT. The rearrangement links TRBV5-5 to TRBJ1-4, with D hard to call. This CDR3 has 15 residues. The V end lost 0 bases, the J end lost 2 bases, and 8 bases lay between the germline ends. Per germline, CDR1 SGHKS and CDR2 YYEKEE (reference sequence).

This chain joins TRBV4-2 and TRBJ2-5; D possibly matches TRBD1 or TRBD2 (6 bases each). Trimming stripped 2 bases from V and 3 bases from J, with 10 bases between. CDR1 LGHNA and CDR2 YNFKEQ come from the germline V gene. The CDR3 extends over 14 amino acids. The CDR3 reads CASSQLRGEETQYF. For the CDR3, the DNA is TGTGCCAGCAGCCAATTAAGGGGGGAAGAGACCCAGTACTTC.

J is TRBJ1-1 and V is TRBV7-2; 9 bases align to TRBD1. This CDR3 has 16 amino acids. The V segment lost 6 bases and the J segment 5 bases; nucleotides outside the gene matches: 13. CDR1 is SGHTA, CDR2 FQGNSA, per germline. For the CDR3, the DNA is TGTGCCAGCAGTTTACAGGGGGCCTCTTTACCTACTGAAGCTTTCTTT. Its protein is CASSLQGASLPTEAFF. The whole variable domain, remainder taken from reference TRBV7-2 and TRBJ1-1, is GAGVSQSPSNKVTEKGKDVELRCDPISGHTALYWYRQSLGQGLEFLIYFQGNSAPDKSGLPSDRFSAERTGGSVSTLTIQRTQQEDSAVYLCASSLQGASLPTEAFFGQGTRLTVV.

The genes are TRBV9 and TRBJ2-7, with D maybe TRBD1 (6 bases). The V gene lost 0 bases and the J gene lost 2 bases, with 15 bases spanning the gap. CDR1 and CDR2 from the germline V gene are SGDLS and YYNGEE. There are 16 residues in the CDR3. The CDR3 DNA reads TGTGCCAGCAGCGTAGTCCCCACAGGGACACCCTACGAGCAGTACTTC. Translated, it gives CASSVVPTGTPYEQYF.

This clone was found a few times. The chain uses TRBV6-6 and TRBJ1-3; no reliable D call. The V and J ends lost 8 bases and 4 bases respectively, with 18 bases between them. The CDR3 consists of 15 residues. Per the germline V gene, CDR1 is MNHNY and CDR2 is SVGAGI (reference sequence). CDR3 coding DNA: TGTGCCAGCGGAACGGGAGGCGGGTTAGGAAACACCATATATTTT. This encodes CASGTGGGLGNTIYF.

The chain has TRBV2 and TRBJ2-7, with TRBD1 matching 7 bases. Germline loops: CDR1 SNHLY, CDR2 FYNNEI. This CDR3 has 14 residues. J was trimmed by 2 bases and V by 2 bases; bases with no gene match: 3. CDR3 sequence (DNA): TGTGCCAGCAGTGAATGGACAGGTACCTACGAGCAGTACTTC. Its protein product is CASSEWTGTYEQYF.

A note on this clone: Its ends do not fully match the called genes, so a read error is possible. CDR3 bases: TGTGCCAGCAGCCTAGCAGGGGCCGGAAACACCATATATTTT. Encoded protein: CASSLAGAGNTIYF. The chain employs TRBV7-2 and TRBJ1-3, with a tentative D call TRBD1 (6 bases). In germline, CDR1 is SGHTA, CDR2 FQGNSA. This CDR3 spans 14 amino acids.

V gene TRBV9 combines with J gene TRBJ2-2, with 9 positions matching TRBD1. CDR1 is SGDLS, CDR2 YYNGEE, per germline. The CDR3 runs 17 residues. V gave up 0 bases and J gave up 2 bases; unmatched junction bases: 5. Here the CDR3 reads CASSVGTGAANTGELFF. The CDR3, as DNA: TGTGCCAGCAGCGTAGGGACAGGGGCCGCTAACACCGGGGAGCTGTTTTTT.

As for this clone: Other DNA sequences from this sample encode an identical CDR3 as well. The chain recombines TRBV18 with TRBJ2-2; no reliable D call. This CDR3 region has 11 residues. V was clipped by 6 bases and J by 6 bases, with 5 bases between them. Germline assignment: CDR1 KGHSH and CDR2 LQKENI. The CDR3 is CASSPPGELFF. The CDR3 coding sequence is TGTGCCAGCTCCCCGCCCGGGGAGCTGTTTTTT.